This TCR beta chain was sequenced for a study of T cell responses to AZD1222 COVID-19 vaccine. V dropped 4 bases and J dropped 5; count of bases not matched to a gene: 9. Germline V gene lookup returns CDR1 SGDLS and CDR2 YYNGEE. The CDR3 is 15 residues long. Only in-frame clones appear in the TCRdb table, and some are missing; sequencing was by immunoSEQ multiplex PCR. The sample has about 160,000 clones, approximately 87% seen once. The receptor comes from an adult who received the AZD1222 COVID-19 vaccine. The specimen comprised peripheral blood, sampled 28 days after the second AZD1222 dose. The chain employs TRBV9 and TRBJ1-5; 7 bases map to TRBD1. DNA for the CDR3: TGTGCCAGCAGCCCCCGGACAGGCGAGGATCAGCCCCAGCATTTT. Its protein product is CASSPRTGEDQPQHF.